These T cell receptor beta chains were read from a single sample in a study of vaccination and CD4 T cells after COVID-19. Antigens of these TCRs are unknown. TCRdb fed the PCR reads into MiXCR, producing one record per CDR3 protein. Seen here are some 11,000 distinct CDR3 sequences, roughly 40% observed once, and the top ten hold roughly 11%. The sequences come from CD4+ T cells from blood, cultured in vitro, collected after SARS-CoV-2 vaccination. The receptor source for this set is a human donor who had recovered from COVID-19. Both conserved end residues are part of each CDR3. Each record gives: V gene, clone size, J gene, D gene, CDR3 DNA, CDR3 protein. The D gene is left open where the match is weak. Size tells how often a clone was seen (once, few, many) or the class of an expanded clone, and some rows leave it out.

V gene: TRBV28
clone size: .
J gene: TRBJ1-2
D gene: .
CDR3 DNA: TGTGCCAGCAGTGAGGGGGGGGCAGGAACTCCCTATGGCTACACCTTC
CDR3 protein: CASSEGGAGTPYGYTF

V gene: TRBV12-3/TRBV12-4
clone size: .
J gene: TRBJ2-3
D gene: .
CDR3 DNA: TGTGCCAGCAGTTGGGGGGCAGGGAAGAGAACAGATACGCAGTATTTT
CDR3 protein: CASSWGAGKRTDTQYF

V gene: TRBV20-1
clone size: few
J gene: TRBJ1-6
D gene: TRBD1
CDR3 DNA: TGCAGTGCTAGGATCGGCGGACAGGGACCATATAATTCACCCCTCCACTTT
CDR3 protein: CSARIGGQGPYNSPLHF

V gene: TRBV4-1
clone size: .
J gene: TRBJ1-1
D gene: .
CDR3 DNA: TGCGCCAGCAGCCAAGAGACGGCATGGGGGAACACTGAAGCTTTCTTT
CDR3 protein: CASSQETAWGNTEAFF

V gene: TRBV2
clone size: .
J gene: TRBJ2-1
D gene: .
CDR3 DNA: TGTGCCAGCACCCTACTGATGGGCCAATCCGGATCGCAGTTCTTC
CDR3 protein: CASTLLMGQSGSQFF

V gene: TRBV6-5
clone size: .
J gene: TRBJ2-3
D gene: TRBD1
CDR3 DNA: TGTGCCAGCAGTTTTTCACCGGACAGGGTTGTAGATACGCAGTATTTT
CDR3 protein: CASSFSPDRVVDTQYF

V gene: TRBV11-2
clone size: few
J gene: TRBJ2-5
D gene: .
CDR3 DNA: TGTGCCAGCAGCTTAGGGGGTAAAGAGACCCAGTACTTC
CDR3 protein: CASSLGGKETQYF

V gene: TRBV6-2/TRBV6-3
clone size: .
J gene: TRBJ1-1
D gene: .
CDR3 DNA: TGTGCCAGCAGCCCACGGCCCAGGGTCAGGGGGAACACTGAAGCTTTCTTT
CDR3 protein: CASSPRPRVRGNTEAFF

V gene: TRBV7-2
clone size: few
J gene: TRBJ1-6
D gene: .
CDR3 DNA: TGTGCCAGCAGCGACAACCTCCGACGGATCCACTTT
CDR3 protein: CASSDNLRRIHF

V gene: TRBV7-2
clone size: .
J gene: TRBJ2-1
D gene: TRBD2
CDR3 DNA: TGTGCCAGCAGCTTAGGCGGGAGCGGGGACAATGAGCAGTTCTTC
CDR3 protein: CASSLGGSGDNEQFF

V gene: TRBV2
clone size: .
J gene: TRBJ2-1
D gene: TRBD2
CDR3 DNA: TGTGCCAGCAGTCCCCCCGGGACTAGCTATGAGCAGTTCTTC
CDR3 protein: CASSPPGTSYEQFF

V gene: TRBV18
clone size: .
J gene: TRBJ1-6
D gene: .
CDR3 DNA: TGTGCCAGCTCCCCCACTGGGGGGGTGAATTCACCCCTCCACTTT
CDR3 protein: CASSPTGGVNSPLHF

V gene: TRBV20-1
clone size: few
J gene: TRBJ2-3
D gene: .
CDR3 DNA: TGCAGTGCTAAACAGGGGGGGGGCACAGATACGCAGTATTTT
CDR3 protein: CSAKQGGGTDTQYF

V gene: TRBV7-2
clone size: .
J gene: TRBJ2-2
D gene: TRBD2
CDR3 DNA: TGTGCCAGCAGCTTACTAGCGGGAGTCACCGGGGAGCTGTTTTTT
CDR3 protein: CASSLLAGVTGELFF

V gene: TRBV4-2
clone size: few
J gene: TRBJ1-2
D gene: .
CDR3 DNA: TGTGCCAGCAGCCAAGATCGGCGGTCCTATGGCTACACCTTC
CDR3 protein: CASSQDRRSYGYTF

V gene: TRBV7-8
clone size: few
J gene: TRBJ1-2
D gene: .
CDR3 DNA: TGTGCCAGCAGCTTAGGGCAGGACTATGGCTACACCTTC
CDR3 protein: CASSLGQDYGYTF

V gene: TRBV19
clone size: .
J gene: TRBJ2-2
D gene: TRBD2
CDR3 DNA: TGTGCCAGTAGTATAGTAGGGATTAGCGGGAGACTGACCGGGGAGCTGTTTTTT
CDR3 protein: CASSIVGISGRLTGELFF

V gene: TRBV6-1
clone size: .
J gene: TRBJ2-7
D gene: .
CDR3 DNA: TGTGCCAGCAGTGACAGTCTATACGAGCAGTACTTC
CDR3 protein: CASSDSLYEQYF

V gene: TRBV6-5
clone size: few
J gene: TRBJ2-1
D gene: TRBD2
CDR3 DNA: TGTGCCAGCAGTTACGTCCTAGCGGGGGATGAGCAGTTCTTC
CDR3 protein: CASSYVLAGDEQFF

V gene: TRBV28
clone size: few
J gene: TRBJ1-6
D gene: .
CDR3 DNA: TGTGCCAGCAGTTTAGTCTGGGACGGGGAAAATTCACCCCTCCACTTT
CDR3 protein: CASSLVWDGENSPLHF

V gene: TRBV25-1
clone size: few
J gene: TRBJ1-6
D gene: TRBD1
CDR3 DNA: TGTGCCAGCAGTGAATATTCAGGGGGCAGATCACCCCTCCACTTT
CDR3 protein: CASSEYSGGRSPLHF

V gene: TRBV24-1
clone size: large
J gene: TRBJ1-2
D gene: .
CDR3 DNA: TGTGCCACCAGTGTTGGGGAGTATGGCTACACCTTC
CDR3 protein: CATSVGEYGYTF

V gene: TRBV28
clone size: .
J gene: TRBJ1-3
D gene: TRBD1
CDR3 DNA: TGTGCCAGCAGTGTAGACAGGGTCGGAAACACCATATATTTT
CDR3 protein: CASSVDRVGNTIYF

V gene: TRBV20-1
clone size: .
J gene: TRBJ1-6
D gene: .
CDR3 DNA: TGCAGTGCTAGAGATAATCGGCACCCATATTCACCCCTCCACTTT
CDR3 protein: CSARDNRHPYSPLHF

V gene: TRBV7-9
clone size: .
J gene: TRBJ1-4
D gene: TRBD1
CDR3 DNA: TGTGCCAGCAGGTCGAGGGGGCCTAATGAAAAACTGTTTTTT
CDR3 protein: CASRSRGPNEKLFF

V gene: TRBV11-3
clone size: .
J gene: TRBJ2-1
D gene: .
CDR3 DNA: TGTGCCAGCAGCCGTGACTCCGATAGCCACAATGAGCAGTTCTTC
CDR3 protein: CASSRDSDSHNEQFF